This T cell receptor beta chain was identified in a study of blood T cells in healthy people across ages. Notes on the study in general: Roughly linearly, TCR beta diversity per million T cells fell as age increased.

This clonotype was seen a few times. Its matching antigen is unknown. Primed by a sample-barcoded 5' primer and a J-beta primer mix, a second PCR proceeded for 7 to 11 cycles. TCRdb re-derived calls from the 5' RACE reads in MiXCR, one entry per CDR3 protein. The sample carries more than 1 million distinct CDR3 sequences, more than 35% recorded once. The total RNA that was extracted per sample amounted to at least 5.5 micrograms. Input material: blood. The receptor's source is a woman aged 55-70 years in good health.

CDR3 region: CASSLGTNSGANVLTF. DNA for the CDR3: TGTGCCAGCAGCTTAGGGACTAACTCTGGGGCCAACGTCCTGACTTTC. The chain links TRBV11-3 to TRBJ2-6, with a tentative D call TRBD2 (6 bases). V lost 1 base to trimming and J lost 0 bases, with 7 bases between them. The germline CDR1 and CDR2 sequences are SGHNT and YENEEA. This CDR3 has 16 amino acids. Full variable domain (rest looked up from reference TRBV11-3 and TRBJ2-6): EAGVVQSPRYKIIEKKQPVAFWCNPISGHNTLYWYLQNLGQGPELLIRYENEEAVDDSQLPKDRFSAERLKGVDSTLKIQPAELGDSAVYLCASSLGTNSGANVLTFGAGSRLTVL.